This T cell receptor beta chain was obtained from a study of identical twins. General study results and limits: There were fewer insertions in abundant cord blood beta clonotypes, but memory repertoires showed no such pattern. A cross-sectional statistical analysis, not follow-up of the same donors, supported the conclusions.

In this sample, this clonotype turned up many times. Its cognate antigen is unknown. CDR1 is SGHDT and CDR2 is YYEEEE in the germline V gene. The CDR3 has 17 residues. V was pared by 2 bases and J by 8 bases, with 22 bases between. Addition of a universal primer site occurred through template switching, and cDNA carried unique molecular identifiers. TCRdb reanalysed the 5' RACE reads using MiXCR and keeps one entry per CDR3 protein. The sample holds roughly 690,000 distinct CDR3 sequences; 6% to 6.5% are singletons and the top ten take 1.5% to 2%. This clonotype originated in a man aged 18 to 35 in good health. V gene TRBV5-6 combines with J gene TRBJ1-4; D remains ambiguous. Sequenced: naive T cells sorted from blood. For the CDR3, the DNA is TGTGCCAGCAGCTTACCTGAGGGAACGGTCAGCGGAGAAAAACTGTTTTTT. This sequence encodes CASSLPEGTVSGEKLFF.